The 30 T cell receptor beta chains below come from one sample, sequenced in a study of OX40 agonist ivuxolimab in advanced cancers. The repertoire was sequenced with immunoSEQ multiplex PCR; TCRdb's copy has only in-frame clones and lacks some. The sample carries roughly 120,000 clones, more than 80% recorded once. The input for sequencing was CD4+ or CD8+ T cells sorted from blood, taken in a trial of the OX40 agonist ivuxolimab. These TCRs come from an adult with an advanced solid tumor such as melanoma, head and neck, liver or kidney cancer.

Details on this clone: This CDR3 is also generated by other DNA sequences in the sample. The chain couples TRBV7-9 to TRBJ1-5, with D uncertain. The CDR3 is 16 residues long. Germline assignment: CDR1 SEHNR and CDR2 FQNEAQ (reference sequence). V was clipped by 1 base and J by 2 bases, with 12 bases between them. The CDR3 reads CASSLGSGAGNQPQHF. DNA for the CDR3: TGTGCCAGCAGCTTAGGATCGGGAGCTGGCAATCAGCCCCAGCATTTT.

The chain links TRBV7-8 to TRBJ2-7; D is possibly TRBD1 (7 bases). In germline, CDR1 is SGHVS, CDR2 FQNEAQ. This CDR3 contains 14 residues. Trimming left V 4 bases short and J 2 bases short, with 12 bases between. The CDR3 loop is CASSSTGTAYEQYF. The CDR3 DNA is TGTGCCAGCAGCTCGACAGGGACTGCCTACGAGCAGTACTTC.

Here the CDR3 DNA reads TGCGCCAGCAGCCCGCTACAGGCTGACTATGGCTACACCTTC. As protein: CASSPLQADYGYTF. The genes are TRBV5-1 and TRBJ1-2; perhaps TRBD1 as D (5 bases). The CDR3 has 14 amino acids. CDR1 is SGHRS and CDR2 is YFSETQ in the germline V gene. V was shortened by 4 bases and J by 3 bases, with 13 bases between the two germline ends. Supplemented by reference TRBV5-1 and TRBJ1-2, the full variable domain reads KAGVTQTPRYLIKTRGQQVTLSCSPISGHRSVSWYQQTPGQGLQFLFEYFSETQRNKGNFPGRFSGRQFSNSRSEMNVSTLELGDSALYLCASSPLQADYGYTFGSGTRLTVV.

The chain joins TRBV15 to TRBJ2-6; 7 bases agree with TRBD1. Trimming took 1 base from V and 2 from J; bases not matched to a gene: 5. CDR3 size: 17 residues. Germline CDR1 is LNHNV and CDR2 is YYDKDF (reference sequence). The DNA of the CDR3 is TGTGCCACCAGCAGAGTAACAGGGGCGGCTGGGGCCAACGTCCTGACTTTC. Protein: CATSRVTGAAGANVLTF.

This clone was found a few times. The V gene is TRBV5-4, the J gene TRBJ1-4; no definite D call. CDR3 size: 15 residues. Germline-derived CDR1 and CDR2 are SGHNT and YYREEE (reference sequence). V lost 3 bases and J 4 bases, leaving 13 bases between the germline ends. CDR3 DNA sequence: TGTGCCAGCAGCTCCCCTCAGGAAGATAATGAAAAACTGTTTTTT. Its translation is CASSSPQEDNEKLFF.

The sample holds a few counts of this clone. The V gene is TRBV14, the J gene TRBJ2-7, with TRBD2 as a possible D gene (6 bases). From germline, CDR1 is SGHDN and CDR2 FVKESK. With 2 bases removed from V and 2 bases from J, the gap between germline ends came to 10 bases. The CDR3 has 14 amino acids. CDR3: CASSQQGGPYEQYF. CDR3 DNA sequence: TGTGCCAGCAGCCAACAGGGAGGCCCCTACGAGCAGTACTTC.

The chain couples TRBV5-1 to TRBJ1-4, with 7 bases matching TRBD1. Germline CDR1 reads SGHRS; CDR2 reads YFSETQ. V gave up 5 bases and J gave up 5 bases; unmatched junction bases: 12. The CDR3 extends over 16 amino acids. The chain's CDR3 is CASSRTGEAMNEKLFF. Here the CDR3 DNA reads TGCGCCAGCAGTCGTACAGGGGAGGCGATGAATGAAAAACTGTTTTTT.

This clone was picked up a small number of times. V is TRBV6-5 and J is TRBJ1-6, with TRBD1 matching over 7 bases. V dropped 2 bases and J dropped 6; count of bases not matched to a gene: 7. Per germline, CDR1 MNHEY and CDR2 SVGAGI. The CDR3 has 16 amino acids. CDR3 in DNA: TGTGCCAGCAGTTACGTGACCGGGACAGCTAATTCACCCCTCCACTTT. It codes for CASSYVTGTANSPLHF.

The chain couples TRBV15 to TRBJ1-1; 8 bases agree with TRBD1. Per germline, CDR1 LNHNV and CDR2 YYDKDF (reference sequence). The ends lost 5 bases at V and 8 bases at J; junction bases unmatched: 7. This CDR3 is built from 13 residues. CDR3 nucleotide sequence: TGTGCCACCAGCCTTTTGGGGGACAGGGAAGCTTTCTTT. It translates to CATSLLGDREAFF. The entire variable domain, with the rest obtained from reference TRBV15 and TRBJ1-1, is as follows: DAMVIQNPRYQVTQFGKPVTLSCSQTLNHNVMYWYQQKSSQAPKLLFHYYDKDFNNEADTPDNFQSRRPNTSFCFLDIRSPGLGDTAMYLCATSLLGDREAFFGQGTRLTVV.

J is TRBJ2-5 and V is TRBV30; TRBD1 might be the D (5 bases). Germline V gene lookup returns CDR1 GTSNPN and CDR2 SVGIG (reference sequence). The CDR3 has 13 residues. V was shortened by 3 bases and J by 9 bases, with 17 bases between the two germline ends. CDR3 coding DNA: TGTGCCTGGAGAAAAGGGGCAGATACTTCCCAGTACTTC. It yields the protein CAWRKGADTSQYF.

The chain uses TRBV5-1 and TRBJ1-3; no firm D call. Germline-derived CDR1 and CDR2 are SGHRS and YFSETQ. CDR3 length equals 13 residues. V gave up 1 base and J gave up 9 bases, with 11 bases separating them. In DNA form, the CDR3 reads TGCGCCAGCAGCTTGACTGGCGAAGGCACCATATATTTT. Its protein product is CASSLTGEGTIYF.

The V and J genes are TRBV7-9 and TRBJ1-1; no clear D gene. From germline, CDR1 is SEHNR and CDR2 FQNEAQ (reference sequence). The CDR3 consists of 13 residues. V was clipped by 6 bases and J by 1 base, with 9 bases between them. The CDR3 DNA is TGTGCCAGCAGTCCCTATCGGAACACTGAAGCTTTCTTT. Residues: CASSPYRNTEAFF.

This rearrangement joins TRBV28 to TRBJ2-7; 8 bases line up with TRBD2. Per germline, CDR1 MDHEN and CDR2 SYDVKM. Unmatched junction bases numbered 12, after V lost 8 bases and J lost 6 bases. The CDR3 runs 14 residues. CDR3 DNA sequence: TGTGCCAGCGTTCCGGGAAGCGGGGGTCGCGAGCAGTACTTC. Residues: CASVPGSGGREQYF.

This chain links TRBV7-8 with TRBJ2-2; D call uncertain. Trimming cost V 6 bases and J 3 bases, with 8 bases left between them. The germline V gene has CDR1 SGHVS and CDR2 FQNEAQ. The length of the CDR3 is 13 residues. The CDR3 is CASSAGHTGELFF. In DNA form, the CDR3 reads TGTGCCAGCAGTGCTGGGCACACCGGGGAGCTGTTTTTT. Full variable domain (missing parts from reference TRBV7-8 and TRBJ2-2): GAGVSQSPRYKVAKRGQDVALRCDPISGHVSLFWYQQALGQGPEFLTYFQNEAQLDKSGLPSDRFFAERPEGSVSTLKIQRTQQEDSAVYLCASSAGHTGELFFGEGSRLTVL.

The J gene is TRBJ1-2, the V gene TRBV28; possibly TRBD1 for D (5 bases). V lost 8 bases to trimming and J lost 7 bases, with 14 bases between them. This CDR3 comprises 12 residues. Germline assignment: CDR1 MDHEN and CDR2 SYDVKM. The CDR3 nucleotides read TGTGCCAGCTCCCAGGGTTTGGGTGGCTACACCTTC. It specifies CASSQGLGGYTF.

V and J are TRBV5-1 and TRBJ1-4; D unclear. Germline V CDR1 and CDR2: SGHRS, YFSETQ. The length of the CDR3 is 15 residues. The germline V and J ends were trimmed by 0 bases and 4 bases, with 10 bases remaining between them. CDR3 DNA sequence: TGCGCCAGCAGCTTGGCCTGGGAGCGTAATGAAAAACTGTTTTTT. Translating gives CASSLAWERNEKLFF.

The chain employs TRBV28 and TRBJ1-5; tentative D call: TRBD1 (5 bases). Trimming shortened V by 6 bases and J by 2 bases, and 17 bases separated the two germline ends. CDR3 length: 16 amino acids. Germline assignment: CDR1 MDHEN and CDR2 SYDVKM. The chain's CDR3 is CASSPSTGGGNQPQHF. In DNA form, the CDR3 reads TGTGCCAGCAGCCCCTCCACCGGGGGGGGCAATCAGCCCCAGCATTTT.

The chain couples TRBV6-6 to TRBJ2-7; the match to TRBD1 covers 7 bases. Unmatched junction bases numbered 11, after V lost 6 bases and J lost 6 bases. The CDR3 length is 14 residues. Germline-derived CDR1 and CDR2 are MNHNY and SVGAGI (reference sequence). CDR3 nucleotides: TGTGCCAGCAGGGGATCGGACAGGCCCATCGAGCAGTACTTC. Translation gives CASRGSDRPIEQYF.

This clone was observed a single time. The V and J genes are TRBV28 and TRBJ2-3; no firm D call. The length of the CDR3 is 14 residues. V gave up 5 bases and J gave up 3 bases, with 12 bases separating them. CDR1 MDHEN and CDR2 SYDVKM come from the germline V gene. CDR3 amino acids: CASSGAPRTDTQYF. The CDR3 nucleotides read TGTGCCAGCAGTGGCGCCCCGAGAACAGATACGCAGTATTTT.

The chain joins TRBV5-1 to TRBJ1-2; the D is unclear. The CDR3 contains 13 residues. V was pared by 2 bases and J by 8 bases, with 13 bases between. Per the germline V gene, CDR1 is SGHRS and CDR2 is YFSETQ. Here the CDR3 reads CASSFSQQRGYTF. The CDR3 DNA is TGCGCCAGCAGCTTTTCACAGCAGCGGGGCTACACCTTC. The full variable domain, with the rest looked up from reference TRBV5-1 and TRBJ1-2, is KAGVTQTPRYLIKTRGQQVTLSCSPISGHRSVSWYQQTPGQGLQFLFEYFSETQRNKGNFPGRFSGRQFSNSRSEMNVSTLELGDSALYLCASSFSQQRGYTFGSGTRLTVV.

The genes are TRBV20-1 and TRBJ2-3; D not resolved. V lost 6 bases to trimming and J lost 3 bases, with 7 bases between them. The CDR3 totals 11 residues. Germline CDR1 reads DFQATT; CDR2 reads SNEGSKA (reference sequence). The CDR3: CSATGTDTQYF. CDR3 DNA sequence: TGCAGTGCGACGGGTACAGATACGCAGTATTTT.

This chain uses TRBV28 with TRBJ1-2; tentatively, D is TRBD1 (6 bases). The CDR3 has 14 residues. Germline CDR1 MDHEN, CDR2 SYDVKM. The V end was cut by 2 bases, the J end by 4 bases, with 11 bases between. This CDR3 reads CASSLGQGRYGYTF. Written as DNA, the CDR3 is TGTGCCAGCAGTTTAGGGCAGGGGCGCTATGGCTACACCTTC.

This CDR3 reads CASSLGEAREKLFF. Here the CDR3 DNA reads TGTGCCAGCAGCTTGGGGGAGGCGCGGGAAAAACTGTTTTTT. The chain links TRBV5-4 to TRBJ1-4, with D hard to call. Germline values: CDR1 SGHNT, CDR2 YYREEE (reference sequence). This CDR3 contains 14 residues. Between the trimmed V and J ends, which lost 0 bases and 8 bases, there was a span of 11 bases.

This rearrangement joins TRBV7-9 to TRBJ2-3; a possible D gene is TRBD1 (7 bases). From germline, CDR1 is SEHNR and CDR2 FQNEAQ (reference sequence). This CDR3 spans 14 amino acids. Trimming took 6 bases from V and 2 from J, leaving 12 bases between them. The CDR3 DNA is TGTGCCAGCAGTCAGGGGGGACCCACAGATACGCAGTATTTT. Its protein product is CASSQGGPTDTQYF.

The rearrangement joins TRBV9 to TRBJ2-3, with 16 positions matching TRBD2. Germline CDR1 and CDR2: SGDLS and YYNGEE. The CDR3 is 18 residues long. V lost 4 bases and J lost 5; bases outside the gene matches: 10. The CDR3 protein is CASSFLGTSGGAGDTQYF. The CDR3 DNA follows: TGTGCCAGCAGCTTCTTGGGGACTAGCGGGGGGGCCGGAGATACGCAGTATTTT. Variable domain in full (rest from reference TRBV9 and TRBJ2-3): DSGVTQTPKHLITATGQRVTLRCSPRSGDLSVYWYQQSLDQGLQFLIQYYNGEERAKGNILERFSAQQFPDLHSELNLSSLELGDSALYFCASSFLGTSGGAGDTQYFGPGTRLTVL.

This CDR3 reads CASSPSGGTSGGAYEQYF. The CDR3, as DNA: TGTGCCAGCAGCCCCTCAGGAGGGACTAGCGGGGGGGCCTACGAGCAGTACTTC. The chain employs TRBV7-3 and TRBJ2-7, with 16 nucleotides matching TRBD2. Germline V gene lookup returns CDR1 SGHTA and CDR2 FQGTGA. The V gene end was trimmed by 5 bases and the J gene end by 2 bases; junction bases not matched to a gene: 9. The CDR3 totals 18 residues.

V usage is TRBV9 and J usage is TRBJ2-2, with D tentatively TRBD1 (6 bases). The CDR3 contains 15 residues. V gave up 4 bases and J gave up 3 bases, with 13 bases separating them. Germline assignment: CDR1 SGDLS and CDR2 YYNGEE. CDR3 DNA sequence: TGTGCCAGCAGCCCAAGACAGGAGCACACCGGGGAGCTGTTTTTT. This codes for CASSPRQEHTGELFF.

The chain is built from TRBV25-1 and TRBJ2-7, with no clear D. The CDR3 extends over 14 amino acids. V lost 2 bases and J lost 6, with 14 bases in between. Germline V CDR1 and CDR2: MGHDK, SYGVNS. The CDR3, as DNA: TGTGCCAGCAGTGAAGTGGGAATGATCGGCGAGCAGTACTTC. As protein: CASSEVGMIGEQYF.

The rearrangement uses TRBV6-5 and TRBJ2-4, with TRBD1 matching 7 bases. Germline assignment: CDR1 MNHEY and CDR2 SVGAGI. The CDR3 is 14 residues long. The V segment lost 9 bases and the J segment 7 bases; nucleotides outside the gene matches: 12. The DNA for the CDR3 is TGTGCCAGTTCTGCGACAGGGAGATTGAACATTCAGTACTTC. Translated, it gives CASSATGRLNIQYF.

The chain employs TRBV5-1 and TRBJ1-2, with D possibly TRBD1 on 5 matching bases. The CDR3 totals 15 residues. Trimming took 0 bases from V and 3 from J, leaving 12 bases between them. Germline loops: CDR1 SGHRS, CDR2 YFSETQ. CDR3 residues: CASSLGGSGHYGYTF. Written as DNA, the CDR3 is TGCGCCAGCAGCTTGGGTGGTTCAGGGCACTATGGCTACACCTTC.